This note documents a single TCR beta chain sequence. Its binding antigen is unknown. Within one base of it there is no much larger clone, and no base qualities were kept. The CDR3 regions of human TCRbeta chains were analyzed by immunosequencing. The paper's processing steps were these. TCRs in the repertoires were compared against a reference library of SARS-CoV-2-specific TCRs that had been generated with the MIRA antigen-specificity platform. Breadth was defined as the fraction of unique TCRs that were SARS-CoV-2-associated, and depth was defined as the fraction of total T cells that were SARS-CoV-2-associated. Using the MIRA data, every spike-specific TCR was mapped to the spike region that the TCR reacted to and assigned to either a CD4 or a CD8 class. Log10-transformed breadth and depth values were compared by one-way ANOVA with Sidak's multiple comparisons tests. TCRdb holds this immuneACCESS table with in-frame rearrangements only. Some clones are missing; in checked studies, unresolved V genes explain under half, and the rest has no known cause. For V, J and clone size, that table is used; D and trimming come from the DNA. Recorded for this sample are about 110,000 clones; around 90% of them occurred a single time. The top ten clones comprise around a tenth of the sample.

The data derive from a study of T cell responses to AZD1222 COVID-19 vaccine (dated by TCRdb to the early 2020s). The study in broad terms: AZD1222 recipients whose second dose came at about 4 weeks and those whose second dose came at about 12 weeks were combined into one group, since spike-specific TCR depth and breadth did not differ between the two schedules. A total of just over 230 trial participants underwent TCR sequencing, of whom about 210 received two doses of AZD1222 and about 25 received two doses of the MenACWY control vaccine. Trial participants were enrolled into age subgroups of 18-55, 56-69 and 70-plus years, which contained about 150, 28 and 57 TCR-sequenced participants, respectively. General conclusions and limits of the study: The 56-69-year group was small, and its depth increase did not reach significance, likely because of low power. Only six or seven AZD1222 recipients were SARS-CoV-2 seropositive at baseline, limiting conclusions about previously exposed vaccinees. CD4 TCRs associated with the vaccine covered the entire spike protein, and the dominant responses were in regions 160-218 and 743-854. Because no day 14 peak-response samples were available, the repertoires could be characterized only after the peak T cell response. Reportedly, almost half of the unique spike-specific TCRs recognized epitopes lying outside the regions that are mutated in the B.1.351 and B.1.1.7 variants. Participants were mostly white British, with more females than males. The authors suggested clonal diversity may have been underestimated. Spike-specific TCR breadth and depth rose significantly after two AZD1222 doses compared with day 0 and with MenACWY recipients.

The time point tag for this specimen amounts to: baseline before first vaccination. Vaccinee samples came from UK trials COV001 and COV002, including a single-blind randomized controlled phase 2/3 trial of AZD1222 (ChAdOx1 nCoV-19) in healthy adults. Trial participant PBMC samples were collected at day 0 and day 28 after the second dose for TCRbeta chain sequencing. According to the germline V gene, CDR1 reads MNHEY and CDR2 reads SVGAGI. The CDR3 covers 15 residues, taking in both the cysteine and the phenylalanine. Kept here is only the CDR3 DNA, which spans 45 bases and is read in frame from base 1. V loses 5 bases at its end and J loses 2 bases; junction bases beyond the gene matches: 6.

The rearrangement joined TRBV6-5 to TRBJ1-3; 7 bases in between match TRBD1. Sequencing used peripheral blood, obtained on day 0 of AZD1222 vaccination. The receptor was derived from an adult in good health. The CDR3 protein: CASSRRTGAGNTIYF. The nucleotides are TGTGCCAGCAGTCGACGCACAGGGGCTGGAAACACCATATATTTT.